This passage covers 5 T cell receptor beta chains from one sample sequenced in a study of cytotoxic CD8 clonotypes in ibrutinib-treated CLL. Measured with immunoSEQ multiplex PCR; TCRdb has only the in-frame clones, and not every one. The sample carries over 45,000 clones, roughly 50% recorded once. This material consisted of PBMCs, taken after 24 months of ibrutinib treatment. The receptor set was obtained from a human donor with chronic lymphocytic leukemia.

This clone appeared a few times. Relative to the germline gene, one junction end is altered; a read error may explain this. The chain links TRBV9 to TRBJ2-3, with D uncertain. Looked up from germline, CDR1 is SGDLS and CDR2 is YYNGEE. The CDR3 is made up of 13 amino acids. CDR3: CASNVGPTDTQYF. The CDR3 bases are TGTGCCAGCAACGTAGGGCCCACAGATACGCAGTATTTT. Using reference TRBV9 and TRBJ2-3 for the parts outside the CDR3, the full variable domain is DSGVTQTPKHLITATGQRVTLRCSPRSGDLSVYWYQQSLDQGLQFLIQYYNGEERAKGNILERFSAQQFPDLHSELNLSSLELGDSALYFCASNVGPTDTQYFGPGTRLTVL.

The chain links TRBV10-3 to TRBJ2-7; 10 bases fit TRBD1. After removal of 4 bases from V and 5 bases from J, the junction contained 11 bases not matched to a gene. Germline CDR1 reads ENHRY; CDR2 reads SYGVKD. The length of the CDR3 is 16 residues. The CDR3 loop is CAISAGTGVTNNEQYV. The CDR3 nucleotides read TGTGCCATCAGTGCCGGGACAGGGGTTACCAATAACGAGCAGTACGTC.

This clone was seen only a few times. This chain links TRBV27 with TRBJ1-6; D perhaps matches TRBD1 (6 bases). Deletions cut 3 bases from V and 7 bases from J, with 10 bases between. From germline, CDR1 is MNHEY and CDR2 SMNVEV (reference sequence). The CDR3 runs 14 residues. CDR3: CASSFYTGNSPLHF. CDR3 DNA sequence: TGTGCCAGCAGTTTTTACACAGGGAATTCACCCCTCCACTTT.

The J gene is TRBJ1-5, the V gene TRBV5-3; D possibly corresponds to TRBD1 (5 bases). TRBV5-3 is sorted into the ORF group, with uncertain function. The CDR3 has 12 amino acids. Trimming removed 0 bases at V and 15 bases at J, with 13 bases between. The CDR3 bases are TGTGCCAGAAGCTTGGTGCAGGGAGAATTGCATTTT. This encodes CARSLVQGELHF.

This clone was recorded at least ten times. The chain has TRBV28 and TRBJ2-5; D remains unclear. The length of the CDR3 is 14 residues. Looked up from germline, CDR1 is MDHEN and CDR2 is SYDVKM. Trimming took off 5 bases at V and 1 base at J, with 11 bases between the two ends. The CDR3 bases are TGTGCCAGCAGTCGGTGGGGTGGCCAAGAGACCCAGTACTTC. Its protein product is CASSRWGGQETQYF.